The rows below give T cell receptor beta chains drawn from one sample of a study of tumor-infiltrating lymphocytes in oesophageal squamous cell carcinoma. In TCRdb, the PCR reads were re-called with MiXCR into one record per CDR3 protein. The sample has nearly 20,000 distinct CDR3 sequences, about two fifths seen once. The sample consisted of blood. All receptors come from a male donor with esophageal squamous cell carcinoma. Each CDR3 is given with its conserved first and last residue. A D gene is named only where the DNA matches it firmly. Not all rows give a size; the values are once, few, many and, for expanded clones, a class.

j_call cdr3_length clone_size d_call v_call cdr3_aa cdr3_nt
TRBJ2-1 19 - TRBD2 TRBV5-6 CASSRRGLAGYIIYNEQFF TGTGCCAGCAGCCGTAGAGGACTAGCGGGATATATAATCTACAATGAGCAGTTCTTC
TRBJ2-4 17 - - TRBV7-3 CASSLTFTGRSKNIQYF TGTGCCAGCAGCTTAACGTTTACAGGGAGGAGCAAAAACATTCAGTACTTC
TRBJ2-5 15 many TRBD1 TRBV28 CASSLRDRPYNEQYF TGTGCCAGCAGTTTACGGGACAGGCCTTACAATGAGCAGTACTTC
TRBJ2-3 15 once TRBD2 TRBV11-2 CASSFVGGPTDTQYF TGTGCCAGCAGCTTTGTGGGAGGGCCCACCGATACGCAGTATTTT
TRBJ2-5 15 - - TRBV7-2 CASSLVHRGGETQYF TGTGCCAGCAGCTTAGTTCACAGGGGGGGAGAGACCCAGTACTTC
TRBJ2-7 13 - TRBD1 TRBV7-2 CASSPNRGYEQYF TGTGCCAGCAGTCCCAACAGGGGTTACGAGCAGTACTTC
TRBJ2-3 13 - - TRBV11-3 CASSLVRTDTQYF TGTGCCAGCAGCTTAGTTCGCACAGATACGCAGTATTTT
TRBJ2-1 14 - TRBD1 TRBV6-6 CASSYGQGGGEQFF TGTGCCAGCAGTTACGGACAGGGCGGCGGTGAGCAGTTCTTC
TRBJ1-5 14 - - TRBV12-3/TRBV12-4 CASSSGQQNQPQHF TGTGCCAGCAGTTCCGGACAGCAGAATCAGCCCCAGCATTTT
TRBJ2-7 14 - TRBD2 TRBV25-1 CASSEGGGGYEQYF TGTGCCAGCAGTGAAGGGGGGGGGGGGTACGAGCAGTACTTC
TRBJ1-5 16 many - TRBV28 CASSPTKFGSDQPQHF TGTGCCAGCAGTCCTACTAAATTCGGTTCGGATCAGCCCCAGCATTTT
TRBJ2-5 13 - - TRBV7-6 CAIRRTPQETQYF TGTGCTATAAGGAGGACGCCACAAGAGACCCAGTACTTC
TRBJ2-5 11 - - TRBV27 CASKRGYEQYF TGTGCCAGTAAGAGGGGCTACGAGCAGTACTTT
TRBJ1-6 17 many TRBD1 TRBV28 CASYGKQGSSYNSPLHF TGTGCCAGCTACGGGAAACAGGGGAGCTCCTATAATTCACCCCTCCACTTT
TRBJ1-1 13 many - TRBV18 CASSPGLGTEAFF TGTGCCAGCTCACCAGGCCTCGGGACTGAAGCTTTCTTT
TRBJ2-5 13 once - TRBV7-3 CASSSISGETQYF TGTGCCAGCAGCTCAATCTCAGGAGAGACCCAGTACTTC
TRBJ2-1 16 many TRBD1 TRBV5-1 CASSPTGDPSGNEQFF TGCGCCAGCAGCCCTACAGGGGACCCAAGTGGCAATGAGCAGTTCTTC
TRBJ2-2 16 - - TRBV7-3 CASSSGTLANTGELFF TGTGCCAGCAGCTCTGGGACACTTGCGAACACCGGGGAGCTGTTTTTT
TRBJ2-1 16 few - TRBV7-4 CASSPEDYLAYNEQFF TGTGCCAGCAGCCCCGAGGACTACCTAGCCTACAATGAGCAGTTCTTC
TRBJ2-7 14 many - TRBV5-1 CASSLVDLSYEQYF TGCGCCAGCAGCTTGGTGGACCTCTCCTACGAGCAGTACTTC
TRBJ2-6 13 - - TRBV7-6 CASSLAKNYGYTF TGTGCCAGCAGCTTAGCTAAAAACTATGGCTACACTTTC
TRBJ2-7 13 once - TRBV7-6 CASSLSLGNEQYF TGTGCCAGCAGCTTATCTTTGGGGAACGAGCAGTACTTC
TRBJ2-3 16 - TRBD2 TRBV7-2 CASSLATSGGGDTQYF TGTGCCAGCAGCTTAGCTACTAGCGGGGGAGGGGATACGCAGTATTTT
TRBJ2-7 13 - - TRBV6-8 CAGGAGTSYEQYF TGTGCCGGGGGGGCGGGCACTTCCTACGAGCAGTACTTC
TRBJ2-2 16 many - TRBV6-6 CASSYAGFANTGELFF TGTGCCAGCAGTTACGCAGGGTTCGCGAACACCGGGGAGCTGTTTTTT
TRBJ2-2 17 - TRBD2 TRBV28 CASRGVPTSGSSGELFF TGTGCCAGCAGGGGGGTCCCCACTAGCGGGAGTAGCGGGGAGCTGTTTTTT
TRBJ2-1 15 many - TRBV2 CASRGTRQAYNEQFF TGTGCCAGCAGGGGCACTAGACAGGCCTACAATGAGCAGTTCTTC
TRBJ2-4 12 many - TRBV28 CASSLLGGGQYF TGTGCCAGCAGTTTACTGGGTGGGGGGCAGTACTTC
TRBJ1-1 13 many - TRBV2 CASGRGDGTEAFF TGTGCCAGCGGGCGTGGGGATGGCACTGAAGCTTTCTTT
TRBJ2-7 17 - TRBD1 TRBV7-6 CASSLAVGDRGNDEQYF TGTGCCAGCAGCTTAGCGGTAGGGGACAGGGGTAACGACGAGCAGTACTTC
TRBJ2-1 14 medium-sized - TRBV7-2 CASSLVAKYNEQFF TGTGCCAGCAGCTTGGTAGCGAAATACAATGAGCAGTTCTTC
TRBJ2-5 14 - TRBD2 TRBV20-1 CSATSGGVAGTQYF TGCAGTGCTACTAGCGGGGGGGTTGCGGGGACCCAGTACTTC
TRBJ1-5 15 many TRBD1 TRBV10-3 CAISESRTGNQPQHF TGTGCCATCAGTGAGTCGAGGACAGGGAATCAGCCCCAGCATTTT
TRBJ2-7 16 many TRBD1 TRBV4-2 CASSQEIGQGAYEQYF TGTGCCAGCAGCCAAGAGATCGGACAGGGGGCTTACGAGCAGTACTTC
TRBJ1-2 14 - - TRBV3-1 CASSQDAPRDGYTF TGTGCCAGCAGCCAAGACGCCCCCCGGGATGGCTACACCTTC
TRBJ1-6 14 - TRBD1 TRBV12-3/TRBV12-4 CASSLGQGRSPLHF TGTGCCAGCAGTCTCGGACAGGGCCGGTCACCCCTCCACTTT
TRBJ2-7 15 few - TRBV20-1 CSAIVFQRSYNEQYF TGCAGTGCTATAGTATTCCAACGCTCCTACAATGAGCAGTACTTC
TRBJ1-3 16 many TRBD1 TRBV7-9 CASSRRQGESGNTIYF TGTGCCAGCAGTAGGCGACAGGGGGAAAGTGGAAACACCATATATTTT
TRBJ2-5 11 many - TRBV7-2 CASSPGTTQYF TGTGCCAGCAGCCCGGGGACTACCCAGTACTTC
TRBJ2-7 15 - TRBD2 TRBV7-6 CASSRTSGAYNEQYF TGTGCCAGCAGCCGGACTAGCGGAGCCTACAATGAGCAGTACTTC